Shown below are 15 T cell receptor beta chains from a single sample sequenced in a study of human T cells and chemical hapten exposure. One entry per CDR3 protein results from TCRdb running MiXCR on the RACE reads. The sample carries 340,000 or so distinct CDR3 sequences, roughly 6.9% recorded once. Time point described: patch test 1, 2 weeks after DPC sensitization. Regarding treatment: therapeutic diphenylcyclopropenone sensitization with weekly scalp DPC. The sequences come from whole blood, collected in connection with sensitization to the hapten diphenylcyclopropenone (DPC). These receptors were collected from a woman between 18 and 29 years old with alopecia areata. Some clones in this sample may be carry-over from other donors' samples.

Only a few counts were recorded for this clonotype. This chain joins TRBV20-1 and TRBJ2-3; 12 bases map to TRBD2. V gave up 0 bases and J gave up 5 bases; unmatched junction bases: 6. CDR1 DFQATT and CDR2 SNEGSKA come from the germline V gene (reference sequence). There are 16 residues in the CDR3. In DNA form, the CDR3 reads TGCAGTGCTAGAGATGCTAGCGGGGGGGCTGGAGATACGCAGTATTTT. Translated: CSARDASGGAGDTQYF.

This clonotype has at least ten counts. The V gene is TRBV5-1, the J gene TRBJ1-3, with 8 nucleotides matching TRBD1. The V segment lost 1 base and the J segment 4 bases; nucleotides outside the gene matches: 7. Germline values: CDR1 SGHRS, CDR2 YFSETQ. CDR3 length: 16 amino acids. The CDR3 is CASSLRSGGAGNTIYF. Written as DNA, the CDR3 is TGCGCCAGCAGCTTGCGTTCAGGGGGCGCCGGAAACACCATATATTTT.

This sequence joins TRBV28 and TRBJ1-4; maybe TRBD1 (5 bases). The length of the CDR3 is 18 residues. Germline V gene lookup returns CDR1 MDHEN and CDR2 SYDVKM. V lost 1 base to trimming and J lost 7 bases, with 22 bases between them. The CDR3 sequence is CASSLSDIQGGVGEKLFF. CDR3 nucleotide sequence: TGTGCCAGCAGTTTATCCGATATCCAGGGAGGAGTTGGTGAAAAACTGTTTTTT.

The chain employs TRBV6-6 and TRBJ1-2, with D uncertain. This CDR3 has 11 residues. The V and J ends lost 2 bases and 6 bases respectively, with 4 bases between them. The V gene's germline CDR1 is MNHNY and CDR2 SVGAGI (reference sequence). CDR3 region: CASSYNHGYTF. DNA for the CDR3: TGTGCCAGCAGTTACAACCATGGCTACACCTTC.

This clonotype has ten or more counts. The CDR3 DNA reads TGTGCCAGCAGCTTAGACTTGGCGACGCAGTATTTT. Protein sequence: CASSLDLATQYF. The genes are TRBV11-1 and TRBJ2-3; D unclear. V was clipped by 1 base and J by 9 bases, with 8 bases between them. Germline CDR1 reads SGHAT; CDR2 reads FQDESV (reference sequence). The length of the CDR3 is 12 residues.

V gene TRBV20-1 combines with J gene TRBJ1-2; D is uncertain. This CDR3 is built from 9 residues. Germline CDR1 and CDR2: DFQATT and SNEGSKA (reference sequence). V lost 5 bases and J 8 bases, leaving 6 bases between the germline ends. In DNA, the CDR3 is TGCAGTGCTGGCGAGGGCTACACCTTC. This codes for CSAGEGYTF.

This clonotype has ten or more counts. V usage is TRBV5-1 and J usage is TRBJ2-4; 8 bases agree with TRBD1. Losses at the gene ends were 0 bases for V and 12 bases for J; bases not matched to a gene: 2. The CDR3 runs to 12 residues. CDR1 SGHRS and CDR2 YFSETQ come from the germline V gene. CDR3 sequence (DNA): TGCGCCAGCAGCTTGGGACAGGGGAATCAGTACTTC. The encoded protein is CASSLGQGNQYF.

This clonotype was seen only a few times. The chain recombines TRBV28 with TRBJ1-5; D gene ambiguous. This CDR3 region has 15 residues. Per the germline V gene, CDR1 is MDHEN and CDR2 is SYDVKM. Trimming took 2 bases from V and 4 from J, leaving 12 bases between them. The CDR3: CASSLEAVRNQPQHF. Written as DNA, the CDR3 is TGTGCCAGCAGTTTAGAAGCAGTCCGGAATCAGCCCCAGCATTTT.

The chain carries TRBV6-2 or TRBV6-3 and TRBJ2-3; D is undetermined. This CDR3 region has 14 residues. Between the trimmed V and J ends, which lost 1 base and 0 bases, there was a span of 5 bases. Germline CDR1 is MNHEY and CDR2 is SVGEGT. The CDR3 here is CASSYFGSTDTQYF. CDR3 DNA sequence: TGTGCCAGCAGTTACTTTGGGAGCACAGATACGCAGTATTTT.

This clonotype was found many times. The chain couples TRBV4-3 to TRBJ2-7, with a possible D match to TRBD2 (6 bases). In germline, CDR1 is LGHNA, CDR2 YSLEER. The CDR3 has 14 amino acids. V lost 3 bases and J lost 5, with 14 bases in between. CDR3 nucleotides: TGCGCCAGCAGCCACGGGGGTGGTAGCGACGAGCAGTACTTC. Translated: CASSHGGGSDEQYF.

This clonotype has just a few counts. This chain connects TRBV6-2 or TRBV6-3 to TRBJ2-3; a weak D match, TRBD2 (5 bases). The CDR3 contains 14 residues. Looked up from germline, CDR1 is MNHEY and CDR2 is SVGEGT. With 7 bases removed from V and 6 bases from J, the gap between germline ends came to 17 bases. CDR3 sequence reads: CASTYGGSPDTQYF. The CDR3 nucleotides read TGTGCCAGCACCTACGGAGGTAGCCCCGATACGCAGTATTTT.

This clonotype has just a few counts. V and J are TRBV13 and TRBJ2-7; weak D call: TRBD2 (7 bases). Germline-derived CDR1 and CDR2 are PRHDT and FYEKMQ (reference sequence). V was trimmed by 4 bases and J by 7 bases, leaving 20 bases between them. This CDR3 has 15 amino acids. CDR3 sequence: CASSSQRGAPSEQYF. As DNA, the CDR3 is TGTGCCAGCAGCTCCCAACGGGGGGCGCCTAGTGAGCAGTACTTC.

This clonotype was detected ten times or more. V usage is TRBV2 and J usage is TRBJ2-7; 7 nucleotides align to TRBD2. The J segment lost 7 bases and the V segment lost 1 base, leaving 4 bases of the junction unmatched. The V gene's germline CDR1 is SNHLY and CDR2 FYNNEI. This CDR3 has 13 amino acids. CDR3 sequence: CASSEGEGLEQYF. As DNA, the CDR3 is TGTGCCAGCAGTGAAGGGGAGGGTCTGGAGCAGTACTTC. Supplemented by reference TRBV2 and TRBJ2-7, the full variable domain reads EPEVTQTPSHQVTQMGQEVILRCVPISNHLYFYWYRQILGQKVEFLVSFYNNEISEKSEIFDDQFSVERPDGSNFTLKIRSTKLEDSAMYFCASSEGEGLEQYFGPGTRLTVT.

This clonotype came up a few times. The chain recombines TRBV29-1 with TRBJ1-4; D may be TRBD1 (6 bases). Germline CDR1 SQVTM, CDR2 ANQGSEA. Between the trimmed V and J ends, which lost 5 bases and 3 bases, there was a span of 13 bases. This CDR3 has 14 amino acids. The CDR3 DNA is TGCAGCGTTCAGATGGCAGGGGCTAATGAAAAACTGTTTTTT. Translated, it gives CSVQMAGANEKLFF.

This clonotype was observed a few times. V usage is TRBV28 and J usage is TRBJ2-5, with 13 bases that match TRBD2. There are 21 residues in the CDR3. The ends lost 6 bases at V and 5 bases at J; junction bases unmatched: 24. Germline loops: CDR1 MDHEN, CDR2 SYDVKM. The CDR3 bases are TGTGCCAGCAGCACGCGGCGGACTAGCGGGGGCCCACGCAAGAGAGGGGAGACCCAGTACTTC. It is translated as CASSTRRTSGGPRKRGETQYF.